This TCR beta chain was sequenced in a study of shared clonotypes between healthy human individuals. Here immunoSEQ multiplex PCR was the method, and the copy in TCRdb shows in-frame clones only, minus some. The sample holds around 2,000,000 clones; 95% are singletons and the top ten take around 0.13%. The CDR3 loop spans 13 amino acids. The V and J ends lost 6 bases and 3 bases respectively, with 9 bases between them. The germline CDR1 and CDR2 sequences are MDHEN and SYDVKM. The sample was naive CD4+ T cells sorted from blood. Subset given: CD45RA+ positively selected. This rearrangement joins TRBV28 to TRBJ1-5; no clear D gene. The receptor was derived from a man between 18 and 35 years old in good health. As DNA, the CDR3 is TGTGCCAGCAGACCCGAGAACAATCAGCCCCAGCATTTT. It specifies CASRPENNQPQHF.